A single T cell receptor beta chain is shown here with its context. Its antigen remains unknown. This entry belongs to a study of regulatory T cells in long-lasting Graves disease. The overall study: Patients met the persistent Graves' disease definition after over 5 years of antithyroid drugs with positive TSH receptor antibodies. General study results and limits: TRBV28 was favored in persistent disease, as were TRBJ1-2 and TRBJ2-5. Patients with persistent Graves' had lower TCR diversity than newly diagnosed patients.

Time point noted: persistent/refractory GD, antithyroid drugs over 5 years with positive TRAb. PBMC RNA served as the TCR library source. Each patient gave around 9.7 milliliters of EDTA-anticoagulated peripheral blood. The CDR3 has 16 residues. The V and J ends lost 3 bases and 5 bases respectively, with 16 bases between them. Sequencing libraries for TCR beta were prepared with iRepertoire HTBI primers and Arm-PCR of CDR3 regions. TCRdb reanalysed the multiplex PCR reads using MiXCR and keeps one entry per CDR3 protein. This sample has approximately 690,000 distinct CDR3 sequences; about 32% occur once, and the top ten carry around 42%.

V is TRBV12-3 or TRBV12-4 and J is TRBJ2-2; D may correspond to TRBD1 or TRBD2 (6 bases each). This clonotype was sampled from a female donor with Graves disease. Sequenced material: peripheral blood mononuclear cells (PBMCs), taken when the disease was refractory, from a patient treated with antithyroid drugs. The CDR3 DNA sequence: TGTGCCAGCAGTTTTCTGGGGGGCGCAGGAACCGGGGAGCTGTTTTTT. Translation gives CASSFLGGAGTGELFF.